Listed below are T cell receptor beta chains from one sample, sequenced in a study of blood T cells in healthy people across ages. One entry per CDR3 protein, called by TCRdb with MiXCR from the 5' RACE reads. The sample shows around 990,000 distinct CDR3 sequences, 35% to 45% of them seen only once. The sequencing sample was made of blood. Every receptor here comes from a man aged 18 to 35 in good health. Both conserved end residues are part of each CDR3. Each record gives: J gene, clone size, V gene, D gene, CDR3 DNA, CDR3 protein. D genes are given only for firm matches. Only part of the rows carry a size: once, few, many, or a class if the clone is expanded.

J gene: TRBJ1-4; clone size: few; V gene: TRBV5-6; D gene: .; CDR3 DNA: TGTGCCAGCAGCTTTCAGGGTGTAGGGGAAAAACTGTTTTTT; CDR3 protein: CASSFQGVGEKLFF
J gene: TRBJ2-4; clone size: .; V gene: TRBV4-3; D gene: TRBD2; CDR3 DNA: TGCGCCAGCAGCCAAGAAGGTCGTGGTAAAGGGGCTAGCGGTACGAGTGAGCAGTACTTC; CDR3 protein: CASSQEGRGKGASGTSEQYF
J gene: TRBJ2-7; clone size: few; V gene: TRBV10-3; D gene: .; CDR3 DNA: TGTGCCATCAGTGAGGTCCTAGCGAACAATGAGCAGTACTTC; CDR3 protein: CAISEVLANNEQYF
J gene: TRBJ2-5; clone size: few; V gene: TRBV19; D gene: .; CDR3 DNA: TGTGCCAGTAGTCGTCGCCGAGCGCCTCAAGAGACCCAGTACTTC; CDR3 protein: CASSRRRAPQETQYF
J gene: TRBJ2-1; clone size: .; V gene: TRBV12-3/TRBV12-4; D gene: TRBD2; CDR3 DNA: TGTGCCAGCAGGCTGACTAGCGGGGCCCATAGTGAGCAGTTCTTC; CDR3 protein: CASRLTSGAHSEQFF
J gene: TRBJ1-1; clone size: .; V gene: TRBV4-1; D gene: .; CDR3 DNA: TGCGCCAGCAGCCCGACAGGTCACGGCGAAGCTTTCTTT; CDR3 protein: CASSPTGHGEAFF
J gene: TRBJ1-2; clone size: many; V gene: TRBV7-2; D gene: .; CDR3 DNA: TGTGCCAGCAGCTTAGCGCGGCGGAAGTTCTATGGCTACACCTTC; CDR3 protein: CASSLARRKFYGYTF
J gene: TRBJ2-6; clone size: few; V gene: TRBV11-2; D gene: .; CDR3 DNA: TGTGCCAGCAGCTTAGAAGTTTTGCGGGGCTCTGGGGCCAACGTCCTGACTTTC; CDR3 protein: CASSLEVLRGSGANVLTF
J gene: TRBJ1-2; clone size: .; V gene: TRBV7-2; D gene: .; CDR3 DNA: TGTGCCAGCAGCTCCCTAAGGGCCCGGAGCTATGGCTACACCTTC; CDR3 protein: CASSSLRARSYGYTF
J gene: TRBJ2-1; clone size: .; V gene: TRBV20-1; D gene: TRBD2; CDR3 DNA: TGCAGTGCTAGAGATGTGCTAGCGGGGGGCCCCGGGGTCAATGAGCAGTTCTTC; CDR3 protein: CSARDVLAGGPGVNEQFF
J gene: TRBJ2-3; clone size: many; V gene: TRBV7-2; D gene: TRBD2; CDR3 DNA: TGTGCCAGCAGTTTGGGAGGGGCGGCCACAGATACGCAGTATTTT; CDR3 protein: CASSLGGAATDTQYF
J gene: TRBJ1-2; clone size: few; V gene: TRBV20-1; D gene: .; CDR3 DNA: TGCAGTCCAAGGGGGGGAGGGGGGAACTATGGCTACACCTTC; CDR3 protein: CSPRGGGGNYGYTF
J gene: TRBJ1-2; clone size: few; V gene: TRBV6-2/TRBV6-3; D gene: TRBD1; CDR3 DNA: TGTGCCAGCAGAGAGACAGGGGAGGCCTATGGCTACACCTTC; CDR3 protein: CASRETGEAYGYTF
J gene: TRBJ1-1; clone size: .; V gene: TRBV28; D gene: .; CDR3 DNA: TGTGCCGGGGGGACGGTGAACACTGAAGCTTTCTTT; CDR3 protein: CAGGTVNTEAFF
J gene: TRBJ1-4; clone size: .; V gene: TRBV10-3; D gene: TRBD1; CDR3 DNA: TGTGCCATCAGTGCGACAGGGTCTAATGAAAAACTGTTTTTT; CDR3 protein: CAISATGSNEKLFF